This TCR beta chain emerged from a study of T-cell memory formation after mild COVID-19. Overall study findings and caveats: Certain responding clones were present in pre-infection memory, suggesting participation of cross-reactive memory.

Per the germline V gene, CDR1 is SNHLY and CDR2 is FYNNEI. V was cut by 6 bases and J by 3 bases, with 9 bases left in between. This CDR3 has 13 residues. Each CDR3 protein gets one entry after TCRdb re-called the 5' RACE reads with MiXCR. The data contain a few hundred thousand distinct CDR3 sequences, 15% to 20% of them singletons. As to this clonotype: What it recognizes is unknown.

This receptor was taken from a man aged 18 to 30 who had mild COVID-19 (a few samples of this study predate the infection). Cell type and time point are not known. The chain couples TRBV2 to TRBJ1-5; D is perhaps TRBD1 (5 bases). The sample was PBMCs or a T cell subset sorted from them (not recorded which). The CDR3 is CASRQGVNQPQHF. Here the CDR3 DNA reads TGTGCCAGCAGACAAGGGGTCAATCAGCCCCAGCATTTT.